This T cell receptor beta chain comes out of a study of OX40 agonist ivuxolimab in advanced cancers. The germline V gene has CDR1 KGHSH and CDR2 LQKENI. The V gene lost 3 bases and the J gene lost 8 bases, with 16 bases spanning the gap. The CDR3 spans 15 residues. Sequenced by immunoSEQ multiplex PCR; TCRdb stores in-frame clones only, minus some. The sample gives about 72,000 clones, roughly 89% of which show up once; over 10% is in the top ten. This sequence originates from an adult with an advanced solid tumor such as melanoma, head and neck, liver or kidney cancer. The chain joins TRBV18 to TRBJ1-4, with a weak D call TRBD1 (5 bases). The material was CD4+ or CD8+ T cells sorted from blood, obtained in a trial of the OX40 agonist ivuxolimab. The DNA for the CDR3 is TGTGCCAGCTCACCGCTAATGGGGGGAAGAGAAAAACTGTTTTTT. Translation: CASSPLMGGREKLFF.